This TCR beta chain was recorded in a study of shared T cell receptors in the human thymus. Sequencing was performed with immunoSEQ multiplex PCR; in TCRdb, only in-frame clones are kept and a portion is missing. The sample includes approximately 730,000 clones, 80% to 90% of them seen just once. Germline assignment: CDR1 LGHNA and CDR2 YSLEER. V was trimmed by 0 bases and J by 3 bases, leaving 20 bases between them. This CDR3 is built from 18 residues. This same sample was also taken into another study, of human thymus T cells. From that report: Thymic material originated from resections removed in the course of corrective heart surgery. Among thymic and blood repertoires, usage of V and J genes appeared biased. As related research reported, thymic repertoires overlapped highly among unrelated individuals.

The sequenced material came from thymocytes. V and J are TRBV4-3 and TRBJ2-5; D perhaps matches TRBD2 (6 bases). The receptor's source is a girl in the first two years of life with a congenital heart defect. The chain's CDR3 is CASSQEGGKPVGKETQYF. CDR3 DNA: TGCGCCAGCAGCCAAGAAGGCGGGAAGCCGGTGGGCAAAGAGACCCAGTACTTC.